These 9 T cell receptor beta chains were all obtained from the same sample, sequenced in a study of blood T cell repertoires in COVID-19. Assay: immunoSEQ multiplex PCR; the TCRdb copy retains only in-frame clones and omits some. The sample has about 280,000 clones, about 83% seen once. What was sequenced was peripheral blood. The receptors shown here come from a woman between 50 and 59 years old who had recovered from COVID-19.

This rearrangement joins TRBV19 to TRBJ2-7; the match to TRBD2 covers 8 bases. V shed 4 bases and J 5 bases; nucleotides not matched to a gene: 10. This CDR3 spans 15 amino acids. Germline values: CDR1 LNHDA, CDR2 SQIVND (reference sequence). CDR3 amino acids: CASSRSRGRINEQYF. For the CDR3, the DNA is TGTGCCAGTAGTAGGAGTCGCGGGAGGATCAACGAGCAGTACTTC.

This clone was seen a single time. The V and J genes are TRBV24-1 and TRBJ2-3; tentatively, D is TRBD2 (5 bases). Trimming took 3 bases from V and 0 from J, leaving 12 bases between them. The CDR3 extends over 16 amino acids. The germline V gene has CDR1 KGHDR and CDR2 SFDVKD. The CDR3 DNA sequence: TGTGCCACCAGTGATAGCAGCGGTAGGAGCACAGATACGCAGTATTTT. This translates into CATSDSSGRSTDTQYF.

The chain couples TRBV5-8 to TRBJ1-3; D possibly corresponds to TRBD1 (5 bases). CDR1 is SGHTS, CDR2 YDEGEE, per germline. Trimming shortened V by 0 bases and J by 0 bases, and 13 bases separated the two germline ends. This CDR3 region has 17 residues. This CDR3 reads CASSLDAGPFSGNTIYF. The CDR3 nucleotides are TGTGCCAGCAGCTTGGATGCAGGGCCATTCTCTGGAAACACCATATATTTT.

The CDR3 here is CASSLVGRTGGAHGELFF. The CDR3 DNA sequence: TGCGCCAGCAGCTTGGTCGGAAGAACAGGGGGCGCGCACGGGGAGCTGTTTTTT. This chain connects TRBV5-1 to TRBJ2-2; 9 bases map to TRBD1. J gave up 7 bases and V 0 bases, and 13 bases lay outside the gene matches. The CDR3 loop spans 18 amino acids. Germline V lookup: CDR1 SGHRS, CDR2 YFSETQ.

The V call is TRBV7-9, the J call TRBJ2-3; no clear D gene. The germline gives CDR1 SEHNR, CDR2 FQNEAQ (reference sequence). The ends were cut back, 3 bases at V and 1 base at J, with 8 bases in the middle. The CDR3 has 14 residues. CDR3 loop: CASSFGQGTDTQYF. The CDR3, as DNA: TGTGCCAGCAGCTTTGGGCAGGGCACAGATACGCAGTATTTT.

V gene TRBV13 combines with J gene TRBJ2-3; possibly TRBD1 for D (6 bases). The V end was cut by 5 bases, the J end by 0 bases, with 18 bases between. There are 17 residues in the CDR3. Germline values: CDR1 PRHDT, CDR2 FYEKMQ (reference sequence). The CDR3 nucleotides are TGTGCCAGCAGCCCTACAGGGACCCGGCCGAGCACAGATACGCAGTATTTT. Protein product: CASSPTGTRPSTDTQYF.

This chain connects TRBV11-2 to TRBJ1-1, with 7 bases identical to TRBD1. The CDR3 totals 16 residues. Germline CDR1 and CDR2: SGHAT and FQNNGV. J gave up 2 bases and V 5 bases, and 11 bases lay outside the gene matches. The CDR3 nucleotides are TGTGCCAGCAGCGGAAGGGCGTCAGGGGGTAACACTGAAGCTTTCTTT. As protein: CASSGRASGGNTEAFF.

The gene calls are TRBV29-1 and TRBJ2-7; 9 bases match TRBD1. This CDR3 has 13 residues. V shed 3 bases, J shed 3 bases, and the junction held 3 bases outside the gene matches. CDR1 is SQVTM and CDR2 is ANQGSEA in the germline V gene. The CDR3 region has the DNA TGCAGCGTTGAGATGGGACAGGGCTACGAGCAGTACTTC. It codes for CSVEMGQGYEQYF.

The chain links TRBV7-8 to TRBJ1-3; perhaps TRBD1 as D (5 bases). V lost 8 bases to trimming and J lost 0 bases, with 17 bases between them. CDR1 and CDR2 from the germline V gene are SGHVS and FQNEAQ. The CDR3 is made up of 16 amino acids. The chain's CDR3 is CASSPTGHGSGNTIYF. The CDR3 DNA is TGTGCCAGCTCCCCCACAGGACACGGCTCTGGAAACACCATATATTTT. The variable domain in full, completed from reference TRBV7-8 and TRBJ1-3, reads GAGVSQSPRYKVAKRGQDVALRCDPISGHVSLFWYQQALGQGPEFLTYFQNEAQLDKSGLPSDRFFAERPEGSVSTLKIQRTQQEDSAVYLCASSPTGHGSGNTIYFGEGSWLTVV.